Listed below are T cell receptor beta chains from one sample, sequenced in a study of blood T cell repertoires in COVID-19. Assay: immunoSEQ multiplex PCR; the TCRdb copy retains only in-frame clones and omits some. The sample has around 480,000 clones; approximately 89% are singletons. Sequenced sample: peripheral blood. Receptor source: a woman aged 50 to 65 with COVID-19, enrolled during active disease. The CDR3 runs from the conserved cysteine through the conserved F or W.

>TRBV28|TRBJ1-2
CASRTGGMGDGYTF
>TRBV24-1|TRBJ1-1
CATSGGGARAQAFF
>TRBV4-2|TRBJ2-1
CASSQEPSGSSYNEQFF
>TRBV28|TRBJ1-2
CASSRGPPTMAGYTF
>TRBV5-8|TRBJ2-3
CASSLMRTDTQYF
>TRBV5-1|TRBJ2-7
CASSSDPGTGYEQYF
>TRBV20-1|TRBJ2-1
CSASRTSGGHPLSYNEQFF
>TRBV28|TRBJ2-5
CASTKGARETQYF
>TRBV27|TRBJ1-2
CASSLNRVNYGYTF
>TRBV2|TRBJ1-2
CASLQGTGYTF
>TRBV27|TRBJ1-6
CASSTNRGSIGSPLHF
>TRBV7-2|TRBJ1-5
CASSLDLGGEPQHF